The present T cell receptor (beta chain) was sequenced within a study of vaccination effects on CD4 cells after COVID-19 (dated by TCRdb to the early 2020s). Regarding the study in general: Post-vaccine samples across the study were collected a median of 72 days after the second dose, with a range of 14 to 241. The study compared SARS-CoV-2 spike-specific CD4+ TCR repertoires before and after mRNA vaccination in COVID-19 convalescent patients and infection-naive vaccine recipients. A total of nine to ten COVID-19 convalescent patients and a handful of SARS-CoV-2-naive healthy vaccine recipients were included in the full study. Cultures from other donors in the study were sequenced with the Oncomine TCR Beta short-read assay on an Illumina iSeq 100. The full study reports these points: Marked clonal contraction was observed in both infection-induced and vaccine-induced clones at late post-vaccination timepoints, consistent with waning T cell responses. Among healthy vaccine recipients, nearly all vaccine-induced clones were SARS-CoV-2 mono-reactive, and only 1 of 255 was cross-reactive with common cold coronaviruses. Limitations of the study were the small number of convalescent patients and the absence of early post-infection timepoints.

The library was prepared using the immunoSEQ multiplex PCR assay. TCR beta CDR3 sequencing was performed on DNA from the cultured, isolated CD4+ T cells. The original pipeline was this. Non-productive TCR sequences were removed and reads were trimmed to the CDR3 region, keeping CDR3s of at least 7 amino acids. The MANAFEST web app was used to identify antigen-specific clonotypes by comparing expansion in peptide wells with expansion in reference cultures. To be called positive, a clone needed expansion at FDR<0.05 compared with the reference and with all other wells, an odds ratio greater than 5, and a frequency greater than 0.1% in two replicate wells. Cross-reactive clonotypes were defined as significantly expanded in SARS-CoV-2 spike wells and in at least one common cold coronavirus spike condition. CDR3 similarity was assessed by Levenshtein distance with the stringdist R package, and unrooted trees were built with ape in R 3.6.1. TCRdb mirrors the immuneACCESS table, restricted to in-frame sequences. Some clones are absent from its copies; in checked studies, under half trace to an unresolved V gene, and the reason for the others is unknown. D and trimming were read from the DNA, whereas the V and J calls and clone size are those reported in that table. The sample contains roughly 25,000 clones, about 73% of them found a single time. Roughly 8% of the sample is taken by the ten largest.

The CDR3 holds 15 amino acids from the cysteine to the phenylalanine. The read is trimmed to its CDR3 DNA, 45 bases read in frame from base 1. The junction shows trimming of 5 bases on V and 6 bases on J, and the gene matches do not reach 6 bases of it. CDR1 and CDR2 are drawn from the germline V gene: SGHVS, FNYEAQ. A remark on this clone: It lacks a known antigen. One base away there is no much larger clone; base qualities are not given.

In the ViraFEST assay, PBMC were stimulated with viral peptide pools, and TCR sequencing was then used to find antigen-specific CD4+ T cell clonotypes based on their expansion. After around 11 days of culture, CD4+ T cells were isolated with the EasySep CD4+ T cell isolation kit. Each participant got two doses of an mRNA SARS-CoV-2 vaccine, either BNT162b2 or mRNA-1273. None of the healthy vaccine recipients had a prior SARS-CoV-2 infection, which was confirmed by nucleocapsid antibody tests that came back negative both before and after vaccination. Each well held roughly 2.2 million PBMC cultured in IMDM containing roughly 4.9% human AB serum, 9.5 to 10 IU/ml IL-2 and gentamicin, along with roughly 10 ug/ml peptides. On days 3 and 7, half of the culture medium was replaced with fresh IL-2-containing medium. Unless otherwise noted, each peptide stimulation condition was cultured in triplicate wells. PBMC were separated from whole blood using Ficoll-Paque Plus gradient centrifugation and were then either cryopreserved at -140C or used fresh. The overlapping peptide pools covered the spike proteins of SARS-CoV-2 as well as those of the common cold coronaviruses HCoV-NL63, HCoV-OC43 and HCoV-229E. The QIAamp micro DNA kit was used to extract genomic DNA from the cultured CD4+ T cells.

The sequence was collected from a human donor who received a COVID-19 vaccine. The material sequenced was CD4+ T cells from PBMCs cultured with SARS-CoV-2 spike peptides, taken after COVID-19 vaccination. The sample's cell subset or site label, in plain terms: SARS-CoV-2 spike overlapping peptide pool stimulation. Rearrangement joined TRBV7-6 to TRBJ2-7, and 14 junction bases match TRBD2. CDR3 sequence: CASSLTSGRAAEQYF. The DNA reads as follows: TGTGCCAGCAGCCTGACTAGCGGGAGGGCCGCCGAGCAGTACTTC.